Each of the 21 T cell receptor beta chains below was sequenced from the same sample in a study of shared clonotypes between healthy human individuals. The protocol was immunoSEQ multiplex PCR, while the TCRdb copy is restricted to in-frame clones and leaves out a portion. Among 1.5 million to 2.5 million clones listed, about 95% were seen once. Only CD45RO-negative cells positively selected for CCR7 counted as naive CD8 cells, so terminally differentiated effector memory CD45RA+ cells were excluded. Sequencing was done on a sample of naive CD8+ T cells sorted from blood. The receptors shown here come from a man younger than 30 in good health.

Turning to this clone: Other DNA sequences in the same sample also yield this CDR3. The chain links TRBV5-1 to TRBJ2-7, with D unresolved. V lost 0 bases and J 0 bases, leaving 4 bases between the germline ends. CDR3 length: 13 amino acids. In germline, CDR1 is SGHRS, CDR2 YFSETQ. The CDR3 reads CASSLVASYEQYF. CDR3 bases: TGCGCCAGCAGCTTGGTGGCCTCCTACGAGCAGTACTTC. The variable domain in full, completed from reference TRBV5-1 and TRBJ2-7, reads KAGVTQTPRYLIKTRGQQVTLSCSPISGHRSVSWYQQTPGQGLQFLFEYFSETQRNKGNFPGRFSGRQFSNSRSEMNVSTLELGDSALYLCASSLVASYEQYFGPGTRLTVT.

V is TRBV6-1 and J is TRBJ2-1; 10 nucleotides align to TRBD2. V gave up 2 bases and J gave up 9 bases; unmatched junction bases: 10. The CDR3 sequence is 16 residues long. From germline, CDR1 is MNHNS and CDR2 SASEGT. This CDR3 reads CASSELAGGGTSEQFF. As DNA, the CDR3 is TGTGCCAGCAGTGAATTAGCGGGGGGTGGTACTTCTGAGCAGTTCTTC.

The chain recombines TRBV28 with TRBJ1-5, with D possibly being TRBD1 (6 bases). The ends were cut back, 8 bases at V and 0 bases at J, with 14 bases in the middle. Germline V gene sequence: CDR1 MDHEN, CDR2 SYDVKM. The CDR3 is 15 residues long. The CDR3 reads CASDRDNYSNQPQHF. The DNA of the CDR3 is TGTGCCAGCGACCGGGACAACTATAGCAATCAGCCCCAGCATTTT.

The V and J genes are TRBV11-2 and TRBJ2-7; D perhaps matches TRBD2 (6 bases). The CDR3 has 15 residues. V was trimmed by 5 bases and J by 2 bases, leaving 16 bases between them. The germline gives CDR1 SGHAT, CDR2 FQNNGV. CDR3 nucleotides: TGTGCCAGCAGCGCGAGAAGAGGAGGGACCTACGAGCAGTACTTC. It is translated as CASSARRGGTYEQYF.

The J gene is TRBJ2-2, the V gene TRBV11-2; a weak D match, TRBD2 (6 bases). The CDR3 consists of 16 residues. Trimming took 4 bases from V and 0 from J, leaving 12 bases between them. The germline gives CDR1 SGHAT, CDR2 FQNNGV. The CDR3 DNA follows: TGTGCCAGCAGCTCCCCGGGCGGGGCGAACACCGGGGAGCTGTTTTTT. It yields the protein CASSSPGGANTGELFF.

This clone was observed once. The rearrangement joins TRBV28 to TRBJ2-2, with 10 bases that match TRBD1. J lost 8 bases, V lost 6 bases, and 6 bases had no gene match. The germline V gene has CDR1 MDHEN and CDR2 SYDVKM. This CDR3 has 14 amino acids. CDR3 sequence: CASSRQGAWGELFF. The CDR3, as DNA: TGTGCCAGCAGCAGACAGGGGGCTTGGGGGGAGCTGTTTTTT.

This clone was picked up a small number of times. The CDR3 DNA follows: TGTGCCAGCAGTGGTCCAGCCAGCAATCAGCCCCAGCATTTT. It specifies CASSGPASNQPQHF. The chain joins TRBV6-1 to TRBJ1-5, with D unclear. V lost 4 bases to trimming and J lost 1 base, with 8 bases between them. From germline, CDR1 is MNHNS and CDR2 SASEGT. The CDR3 extends over 14 amino acids.

The chain is built from TRBV6-5 and TRBJ2-1; 10 positions agree with TRBD1. Germline V gene sequence: CDR1 MNHEY, CDR2 SVGAGI. The CDR3 runs to 15 residues. V lost 4 bases and J lost 8; bases outside the gene matches: 8. DNA of the CDR3: TGTGCCAGCAGTTTCCGGGACAGGGGAAGCGATGAGCAGTTCTTC. It is translated as CASSFRDRGSDEQFF.

In DNA, the CDR3 is TGTGCCAGCAGCTTACCCCGGGGGGACACCGAGGGAAACACCATATATTTT. Encoded protein: CASSLPRGDTEGNTIYF. The rearrangement uses TRBV7-9 and TRBJ1-3, with D maybe TRBD1 (6 bases). V lost 2 bases, J lost 4 bases, and 18 bases lay in between. CDR3 length: 17 residues. The germline gives CDR1 SEHNR, CDR2 FQNEAQ (reference sequence).

The chain carries TRBV7-9 and TRBJ2-7; 7 bases are shared with TRBD2. Germline assignment: CDR1 SEHNR and CDR2 FQNEAQ (reference sequence). The CDR3 totals 15 residues. V lost 4 bases, J lost 5 bases, and 11 bases stayed unmatched. The DNA for the CDR3 is TGTGCCAGCAGCTCGGGGCGGGAGCCCTATCACGAGCAGTACTTC. Protein: CASSSGREPYHEQYF.

The chain carries TRBV6-5 and TRBJ2-7, with no clear D. Germline CDR1 is MNHEY and CDR2 is SVGAGI. V dropped 7 bases and J dropped 6 bases, with 10 bases sitting between them. The CDR3 is made up of 11 amino acids. Here the CDR3 reads CASTTQGEQYF. The CDR3 DNA sequence: TGTGCCAGCACCACCCAAGGCGAGCAGTACTTC.

The rearrangement uses TRBV11-2 and TRBJ2-2; TRBD1 aligns across 7 bases. V shed 4 bases, J shed 3 bases, and the junction held 8 bases outside the gene matches. CDR3 length: 16 amino acids. CDR1 is SGHAT, CDR2 FQNNGV, per germline. The CDR3, as DNA: TGTGCCAGCAGCTCACCAGGGGGAGCCCACACCGGGGAGCTGTTTTTT. It specifies CASSSPGGAHTGELFF.

This clone was observed a single time. The chain has TRBV28 and TRBJ1-2, with 8 bases that match TRBD1. The CDR3 is 14 amino acids. The V and J ends lost 5 bases and 0 bases, in that order; junction bases with no gene match: 2. Germline V gene lookup returns CDR1 MDHEN and CDR2 SYDVKM. DNA of the CDR3: TGTGCCAGCAGTCAGGGACAGGCTAACTATGGCTACACCTTC. Amino acids: CASSQGQANYGYTF.

This chain connects TRBV2 to TRBJ1-1; D unresolved. The CDR3 totals 12 residues. V was clipped by 7 bases and J by 5 bases, with 11 bases between them. The V gene's germline CDR1 is SNHLY and CDR2 FYNNEI. CDR3 in DNA: TGTGCCAGCAACCCGGGAGGAACTGAAGCTTTCTTT. Translation gives CASNPGGTEAFF.

A single count supports this clone. The chain has TRBV13 and TRBJ2-1; 9 bases are a match to TRBD1. Trimming removed 5 bases from V and 4 bases from J; junction bases left unmatched: 6. This CDR3 region has 15 residues. Per germline, CDR1 PRHDT and CDR2 FYEKMQ (reference sequence). CDR3 region: CASSPRDRDYNEQFF. As DNA, the CDR3 is TGTGCCAGCAGCCCGCGGGACAGGGATTACAATGAGCAGTTCTTC.

The chain uses TRBV9 and TRBJ2-5; the match to TRBD2 covers 9 bases. Unmatched junction bases numbered 4, after V lost 3 bases and J lost 4 bases. Germline loops: CDR1 SGDLS, CDR2 YYNGEE. The CDR3 length is 14 residues. CDR3 sequence (DNA): TGTGCCAGCAGCGCAAGCGGGGGGCCAGAGACCCAGTACTTC. Translating it yields CASSASGGPETQYF.

The chain combines TRBV25-1 with TRBJ1-1; D is perhaps TRBD1 (6 bases). V was shortened by 4 bases and J by 5 bases, with 11 bases between the two germline ends. CDR1 and CDR2 (germline): MGHDK, SYGVNS. CDR3 length: 13 residues. As DNA, the CDR3 is TGTGCCAGCAGTGCCACAGGGATAACTGAAGCTTTCTTT. Protein sequence: CASSATGITEAFF.

This chain connects TRBV4-3 to TRBJ1-1; 7 bases agree with TRBD1. Germline CDR1 is LGHNA and CDR2 is YSLEER. The J segment lost 6 bases and the V segment lost 6 bases, leaving 10 bases of the junction unmatched. The CDR3 has 14 residues. This chain's CDR3 is CASRTGTAFPEAFF. The CDR3 DNA reads TGCGCCAGCAGGACCGGGACAGCCTTCCCTGAAGCTTTCTTT.

A few counts support this clone. CDR3 bases: TGTGCCGCCAGGGCGAACACCGGGGAGCTGTTTTTT. Translated: CAARANTGELFF. This sequence joins TRBV2 and TRBJ2-2; possible D gene TRBD1, 5 bases. CDR1 is SNHLY and CDR2 is FYNNEI in the germline V gene. The CDR3 consists of 12 residues. Trimming left V 11 bases short and J 0 bases short, with 7 bases between.

This CDR3 reads CASSLGVQGSQETQYF. CDR3 coding DNA: TGTGCCAGCAGCTTGGGGGTACAGGGATCCCAAGAGACCCAGTACTTC. The rearrangement links TRBV5-6 to TRBJ2-5; D possibly corresponds to TRBD1 (6 bases). The CDR3 contains 16 residues. CDR1 SGHDT and CDR2 YYEEEE come from the germline V gene. Trimming removed 0 bases from V and 1 base from J, with 13 bases in between.

The chain uses TRBV7-9 and TRBJ2-5; D gene unclear. This CDR3 is 13 amino acids long. With 5 bases removed from V and 3 bases from J, the gap between germline ends came to 10 bases. Germline assignment: CDR1 SEHNR and CDR2 FQNEAQ (reference sequence). The CDR3, as DNA: TGTGCCAGCAGCCCAGACACGGAAGAGACCCAGTACTTC. Translating it yields CASSPDTEETQYF.